These 7 T cell receptor beta chains share one sample of origin, sequenced in a study of Ad26.COV2.S vaccination and SARS-CoV-2 variants. The treatment: approximately 18 received Ad26.COV2.S at low or high dose, single or two shots; about five received placebo; per-sample allocation not given. Samples were taken on day 63 after the first vaccine or placebo injection. Libraries were prepared by immunoSEQ multiplex PCR; TCRdb keeps only in-frame clonotypes and omits some of them. The sample holds about 350,000 clones, 85% to 90% seen once. The material was peripheral blood, obtained in a trial of Ad26.COV2.S vaccine versus placebo. These receptors came from a person between 18 and 59 years old who received the Ad26.COV2.S COVID-19 vaccine or a placebo.

The chain recombines TRBV6-5 with TRBJ2-1; 10 bases fit TRBD2. Looked up from germline, CDR1 is MNHEY and CDR2 is SVGAGI. This CDR3 comprises 15 residues. Unmatched junction bases numbered 7, after V lost 9 bases and J lost 2 bases. CDR3 amino acids: CASLIGLAAYNEQFF. Here the CDR3 DNA reads TGTGCCAGTCTAATTGGACTAGCGGCCTACAATGAGCAGTTCTTC.

This clone has just a few counts. The rearrangement links TRBV4-1 to TRBJ1-4; maybe TRBD1 (6 bases). With 4 bases removed from V and 4 bases from J, the gap between germline ends came to 13 bases. Germline assignment: CDR1 MGHRA and CDR2 YSYEKL. The CDR3 is 15 residues long. The CDR3 region is CASSLEGHHNEKLFF. DNA of the CDR3: TGCGCCAGCAGCCTTGAGGGACACCATAATGAAAAACTGTTTTTT.

CDR3 nucleotides: TGTGCCAGTAGTATGGGACTAGCGGGAGGCGGAGATACGCAGTATTTT. Its protein product is CASSMGLAGGGDTQYF. The chain carries TRBV19 and TRBJ2-3; TRBD2 matches 15 bases. Losses at the gene ends were 3 bases for V and 5 bases for J; bases not matched to a gene: 3. Germline V gene sequence: CDR1 LNHDA, CDR2 SQIVND (reference sequence). CDR3 length: 16 amino acids.

The V call is TRBV5-4, the J call TRBJ1-4, with 7 bases that match TRBD1. CDR1 SGHNT and CDR2 YYREEE come from the germline V gene (reference sequence). This CDR3 contains 16 residues. V gave up 0 bases and J gave up 2 bases; unmatched junction bases: 4. CDR3 DNA sequence: TGTGCCAGCAGCTTGGATCCGACAGGGACTAATGAAAAACTGTTTTTT. This translates into CASSLDPTGTNEKLFF.

The chain joins TRBV6-6 to TRBJ1-2; D gene unclear. Trimming shortened V by 2 bases and J by 8 bases, and 9 bases separated the two germline ends. The CDR3 is made up of 12 amino acids. Germline V gene lookup returns CDR1 MNHNY and CDR2 SVGAGI (reference sequence). The DNA of the CDR3 is TGTGCCAGCAGTTACGAGGGTTGGGGCTACACCTTC. It encodes CASSYEGWGYTF.

This rearrangement joins TRBV6-6 to TRBJ1-1; D is unresolved. The V and J ends lost 4 bases and 5 bases respectively, with 11 bases between them. Germline V gives CDR1 MNHNY, CDR2 SVGAGI (reference sequence). The CDR3 is 13 residues long. The CDR3 DNA is TGTGCCAGCAGTTCGGGCCTCGGGACTGAAGCTTTCTTT. It specifies CASSSGLGTEAFF.

V gene TRBV28 combines with J gene TRBJ1-4; the match to TRBD1 covers 8 bases. This CDR3 region has 14 residues. J gave up 11 bases and V 5 bases, and 10 bases lay outside the gene matches. Looked up from germline, CDR1 is MDHEN and CDR2 is SYDVKM. In DNA, the CDR3 is TGTGCCAGCAGTCCCTTTTGGACAGGGACCAAACTGTTTTTT. Encoded protein: CASSPFWTGTKLFF. Full variable domain (missing parts from reference TRBV28 and TRBJ1-4): DVKVTQSSRYLVKRTGEKVFLECVQDMDHENMFWYRQDPGLGLRLIYFSYDVKMKEKGDIPEGYSVSREKKERFSLILESASTNQTSMYLCASSPFWTGTKLFFGSGTQLSVL.